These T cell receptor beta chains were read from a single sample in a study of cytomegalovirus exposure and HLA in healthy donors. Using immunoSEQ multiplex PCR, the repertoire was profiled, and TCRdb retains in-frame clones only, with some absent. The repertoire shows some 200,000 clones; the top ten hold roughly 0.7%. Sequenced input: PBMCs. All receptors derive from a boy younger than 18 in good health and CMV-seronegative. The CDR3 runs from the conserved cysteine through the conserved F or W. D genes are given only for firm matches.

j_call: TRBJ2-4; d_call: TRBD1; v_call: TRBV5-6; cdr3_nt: TGTGCCAGCAGCTTGGATTGGGGGACAGGGGGCTCTAGGAACATTCAGTACTTC; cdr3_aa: CASSLDWGTGGSRNIQYF
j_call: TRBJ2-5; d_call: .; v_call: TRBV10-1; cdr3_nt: TGCGCCAGCAGTGAGTCGGGGGGTAGCGGGACCCAGTACTTC; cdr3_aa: CASSESGGSGTQYF
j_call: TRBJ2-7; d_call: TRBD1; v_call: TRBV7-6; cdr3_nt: TGTGCCAGCAGCGCGGACAGGGGAGACGAGCAGTACTTC; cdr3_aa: CASSADRGDEQYF
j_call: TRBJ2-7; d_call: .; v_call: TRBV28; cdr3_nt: TGTGCCAGCAGTTTGCGGGGTTACATTCCCTACGAGCAGTACTTC; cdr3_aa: CASSLRGYIPYEQYF
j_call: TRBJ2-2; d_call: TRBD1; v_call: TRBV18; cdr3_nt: TGTGCCAGCTCACCACTCGGACAGGGTGGAACCGGGGAGCTGTTTTTT; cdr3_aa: CASSPLGQGGTGELFF
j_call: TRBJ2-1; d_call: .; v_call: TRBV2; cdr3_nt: TGTGCCAGCAGTGTTGGCTTGGGGGGCTCCTACAATGAGCAGTTCTTC; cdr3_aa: CASSVGLGGSYNEQFF
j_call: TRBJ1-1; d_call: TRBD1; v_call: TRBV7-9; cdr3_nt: TGTGCCAGCAGCCCCCGGGGACAGGGGGGCCCTGAAGCTTTCTTT; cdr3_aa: CASSPRGQGGPEAFF
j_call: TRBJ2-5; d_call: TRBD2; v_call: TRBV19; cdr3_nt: TGTGCCAGTAGTAGCCCCCGCCCCGGGGGGGGCGGAGAGACCCAGTACTTC; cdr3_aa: CASSSPRPGGGGETQYF
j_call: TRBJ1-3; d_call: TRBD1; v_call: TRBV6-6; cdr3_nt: TGTGCCAGCAGCGGACAGGGGACTATCTCTGGAAACACCATATATTTT; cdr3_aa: CASSGQGTISGNTIYF
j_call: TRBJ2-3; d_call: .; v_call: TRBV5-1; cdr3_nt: TGCGCCAGCAGCAAAGACTACCCCCAAAGCACAGATACGCAGTATTTT; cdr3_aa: CASSKDYPQSTDTQYF
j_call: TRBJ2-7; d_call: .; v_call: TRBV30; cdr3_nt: TGTGCCTTAGACGACAGCAACTCCTACGAGCAGTACTTC; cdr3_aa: CALDDSNSYEQYF
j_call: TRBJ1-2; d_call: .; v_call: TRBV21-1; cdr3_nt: TGTGCCAGCAGCCCCCCCCGGAGGGACCACCTCTATGGCTACACCTTC; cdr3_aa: CASSPPRRDHLYGYTF
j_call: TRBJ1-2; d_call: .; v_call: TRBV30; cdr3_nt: TGTGCCTGCGAATCTGATGGCTACTATGGCTACACCTTC; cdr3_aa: CACESDGYYGYTF
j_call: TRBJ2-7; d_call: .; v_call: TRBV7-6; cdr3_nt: TGTGCCAGCAGTATGACCGGGGAAAGGTACTCCGAGCAGTACTTC; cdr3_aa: CASSMTGERYSEQYF
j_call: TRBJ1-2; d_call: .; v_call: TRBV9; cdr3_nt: TGTGCCAGCAGCGTAGCTACGTCAGGGAAGGGCTACACCTTC; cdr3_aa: CASSVATSGKGYTF
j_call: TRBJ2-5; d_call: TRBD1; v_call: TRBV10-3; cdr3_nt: TGTGCCATCAGCCTAACAGGGGGCGCGGGGGAGCAGTACTTC; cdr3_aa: CAISLTGGAGEQYF